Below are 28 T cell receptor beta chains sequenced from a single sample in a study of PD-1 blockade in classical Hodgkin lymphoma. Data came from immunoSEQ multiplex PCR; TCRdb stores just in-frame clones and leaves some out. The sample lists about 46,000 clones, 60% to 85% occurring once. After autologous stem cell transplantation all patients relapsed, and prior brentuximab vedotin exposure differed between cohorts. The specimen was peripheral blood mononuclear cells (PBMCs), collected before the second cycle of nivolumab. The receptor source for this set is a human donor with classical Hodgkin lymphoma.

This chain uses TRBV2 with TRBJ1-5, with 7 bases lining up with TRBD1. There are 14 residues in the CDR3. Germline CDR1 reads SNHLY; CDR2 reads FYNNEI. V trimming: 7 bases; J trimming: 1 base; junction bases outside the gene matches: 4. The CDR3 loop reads CASTMGQSNQPQHF. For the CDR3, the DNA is TGTGCCAGCACTATGGGACAGAGCAATCAGCCCCAGCATTTT.

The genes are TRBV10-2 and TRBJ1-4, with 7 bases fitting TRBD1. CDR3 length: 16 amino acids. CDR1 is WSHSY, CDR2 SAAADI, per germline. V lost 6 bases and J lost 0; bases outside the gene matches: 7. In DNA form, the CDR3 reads TGCGCCAGCAGGAGACAGGGATCTACAACTAATGAAAAACTGTTTTTT. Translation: CASRRQGSTTNEKLFF.

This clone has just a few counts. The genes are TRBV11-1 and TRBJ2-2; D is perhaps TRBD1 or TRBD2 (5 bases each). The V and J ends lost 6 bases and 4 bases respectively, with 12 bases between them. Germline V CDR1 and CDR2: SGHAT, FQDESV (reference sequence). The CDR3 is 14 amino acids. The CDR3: CASSLQGVTGELFF. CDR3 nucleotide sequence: TGTGCCAGCAGTCTCCAGGGAGTCACCGGGGAGCTGTTTTTT.

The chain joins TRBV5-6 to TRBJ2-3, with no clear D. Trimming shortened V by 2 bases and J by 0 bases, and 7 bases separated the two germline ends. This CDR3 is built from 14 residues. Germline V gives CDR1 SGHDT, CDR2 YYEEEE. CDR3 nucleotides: TGTGCCAGCAGCTTTGGGCATAGCACAGATACGCAGTATTTT. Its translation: CASSFGHSTDTQYF.

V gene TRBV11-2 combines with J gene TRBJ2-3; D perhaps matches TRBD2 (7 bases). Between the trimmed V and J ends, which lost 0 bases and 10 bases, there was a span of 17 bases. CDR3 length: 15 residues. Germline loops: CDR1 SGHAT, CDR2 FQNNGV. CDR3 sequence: CASSLDPAGARAQYF. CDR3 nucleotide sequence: TGTGCCAGCAGCTTAGATCCGGCGGGGGCTAGGGCGCAGTATTTT.

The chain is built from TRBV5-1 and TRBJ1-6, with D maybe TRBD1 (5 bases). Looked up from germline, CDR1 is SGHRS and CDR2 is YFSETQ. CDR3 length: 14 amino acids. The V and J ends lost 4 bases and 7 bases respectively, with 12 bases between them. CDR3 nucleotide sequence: TGCGCCAGCAGCACCCAGGGCGGGAATTCACCCCTCCACTTT. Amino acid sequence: CASSTQGGNSPLHF.

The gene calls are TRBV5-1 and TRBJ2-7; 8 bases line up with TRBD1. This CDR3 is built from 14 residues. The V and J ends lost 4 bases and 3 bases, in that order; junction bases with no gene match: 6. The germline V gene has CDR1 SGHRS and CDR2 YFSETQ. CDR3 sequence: CASSAPGQDYEQYF. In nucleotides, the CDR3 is TGCGCCAGCAGCGCACCGGGACAGGACTACGAGCAGTACTTC.

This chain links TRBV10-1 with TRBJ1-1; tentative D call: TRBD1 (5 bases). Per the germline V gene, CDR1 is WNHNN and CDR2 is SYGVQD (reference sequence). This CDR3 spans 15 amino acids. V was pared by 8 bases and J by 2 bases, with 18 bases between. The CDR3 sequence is CASPEAQGYNTEAFF. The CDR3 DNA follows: TGCGCCAGCCCAGAAGCCCAGGGATACAACACTGAAGCTTTCTTT.

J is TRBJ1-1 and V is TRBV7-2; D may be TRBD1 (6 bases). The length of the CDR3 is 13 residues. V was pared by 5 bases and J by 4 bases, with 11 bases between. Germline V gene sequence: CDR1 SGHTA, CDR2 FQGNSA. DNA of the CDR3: TGTGCCAGCAGCCCCAAGGGGGGCACTGAAGCTTTCTTT. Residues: CASSPKGGTEAFF.

CDR3 DNA: TGTGCCAGCAGTATACAGCCGGGGAACACTGAAGCTTTCTTT. It yields the protein CASSIQPGNTEAFF. V usage is TRBV6-5 and J usage is TRBJ1-1; D is uncertain. Deletions cut 5 bases from V and 1 base from J, with 11 bases between. CDR1 MNHEY and CDR2 SVGAGI come from the germline V gene. The CDR3 consists of 14 residues.

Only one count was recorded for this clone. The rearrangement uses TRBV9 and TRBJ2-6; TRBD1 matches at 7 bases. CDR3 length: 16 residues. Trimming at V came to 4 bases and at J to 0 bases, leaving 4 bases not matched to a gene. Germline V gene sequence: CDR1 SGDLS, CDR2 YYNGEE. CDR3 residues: CASSRDSFSGANVLTF. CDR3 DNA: TGTGCCAGCAGCCGGGACAGCTTCTCTGGGGCCAACGTCCTGACTTTC.

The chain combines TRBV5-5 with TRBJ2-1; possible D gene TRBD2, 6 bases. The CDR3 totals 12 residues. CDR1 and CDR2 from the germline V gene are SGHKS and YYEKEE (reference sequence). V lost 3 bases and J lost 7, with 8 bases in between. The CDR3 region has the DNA TGTGCCAGCAGCTCTGGGACTAATGAGCAGTTCTTC. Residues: CASSSGTNEQFF.

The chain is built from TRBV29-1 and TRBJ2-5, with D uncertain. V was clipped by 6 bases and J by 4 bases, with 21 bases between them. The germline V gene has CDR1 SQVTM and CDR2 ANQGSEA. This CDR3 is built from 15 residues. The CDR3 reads CSVPLTGLGRETQYF. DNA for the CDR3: TGCAGCGTCCCATTAACGGGCCTTGGTAGAGAGACCCAGTACTTC.

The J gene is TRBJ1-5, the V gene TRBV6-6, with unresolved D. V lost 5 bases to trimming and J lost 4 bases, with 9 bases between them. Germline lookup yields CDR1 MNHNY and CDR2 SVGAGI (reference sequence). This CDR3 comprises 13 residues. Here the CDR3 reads CASSPDMNQPQHF. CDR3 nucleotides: TGTGCCAGCAGTCCCGATATGAATCAGCCCCAGCATTTT.

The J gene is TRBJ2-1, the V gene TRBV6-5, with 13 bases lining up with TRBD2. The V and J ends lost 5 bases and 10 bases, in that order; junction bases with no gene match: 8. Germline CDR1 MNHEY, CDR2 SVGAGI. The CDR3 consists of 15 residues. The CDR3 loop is CASSPGLAGEEEQFF. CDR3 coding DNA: TGTGCCAGCAGTCCCGGACTAGCGGGGGAGGAAGAGCAGTTCTTC.

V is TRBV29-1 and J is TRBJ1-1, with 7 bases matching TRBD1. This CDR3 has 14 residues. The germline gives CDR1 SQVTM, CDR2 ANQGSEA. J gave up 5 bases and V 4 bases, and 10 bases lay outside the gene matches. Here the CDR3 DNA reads TGCAGCGTTGCCGACACAGGGGTCTGGACTGAAGCTTTCTTT. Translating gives CSVADTGVWTEAFF.

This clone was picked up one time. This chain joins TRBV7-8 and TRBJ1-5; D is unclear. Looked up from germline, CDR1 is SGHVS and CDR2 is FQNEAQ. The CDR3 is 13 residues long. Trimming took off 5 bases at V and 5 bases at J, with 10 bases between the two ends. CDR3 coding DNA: TGTGCCAGCAGCAAACGAAGAGATCAGCCCCAGCATTTT. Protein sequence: CASSKRRDQPQHF. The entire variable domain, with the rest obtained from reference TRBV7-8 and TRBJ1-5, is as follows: GAGVSQSPRYKVAKRGQDVALRCDPISGHVSLFWYQQALGQGPEFLTYFQNEAQLDKSGLPSDRFFAERPEGSVSTLKIQRTQQEDSAVYLCASSKRRDQPQHFGDGTRLSIL.

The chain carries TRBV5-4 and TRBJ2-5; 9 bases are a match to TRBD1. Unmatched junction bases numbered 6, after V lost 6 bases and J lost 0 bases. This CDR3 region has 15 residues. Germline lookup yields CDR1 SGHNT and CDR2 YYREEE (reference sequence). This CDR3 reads CASNPTGGYQETQYF. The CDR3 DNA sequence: TGTGCCAGCAATCCGACAGGGGGGTACCAAGAGACCCAGTACTTC.

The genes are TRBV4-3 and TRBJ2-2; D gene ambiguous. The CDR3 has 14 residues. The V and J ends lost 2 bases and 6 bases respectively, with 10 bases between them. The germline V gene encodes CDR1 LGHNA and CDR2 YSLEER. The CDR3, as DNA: TGCGCCAGCAGCCAATCTATCGGGCCCGGGGAGCTGTTTTTT. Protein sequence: CASSQSIGPGELFF.

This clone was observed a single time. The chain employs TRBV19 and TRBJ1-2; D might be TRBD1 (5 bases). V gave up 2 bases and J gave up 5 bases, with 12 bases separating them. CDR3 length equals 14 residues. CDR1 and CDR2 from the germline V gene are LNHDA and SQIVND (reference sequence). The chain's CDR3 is CASSIREGEYGYTF. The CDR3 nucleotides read TGTGCCAGTAGTATACGGGAAGGGGAGTATGGCTACACCTTC.

The CDR3, as DNA: TGCGCCAGCAGCCAAGATCTCCCCCCGGGGCAAGAGACCCAGTACTTC. Amino acid sequence: CASSQDLPPGQETQYF. The chain has TRBV4-3 and TRBJ2-5, with a possible D match to TRBD2 (5 bases). Trimming took 0 bases from V and 2 from J, leaving 13 bases between them. Per germline, CDR1 LGHNA and CDR2 YSLEER. The CDR3 length is 16 residues.

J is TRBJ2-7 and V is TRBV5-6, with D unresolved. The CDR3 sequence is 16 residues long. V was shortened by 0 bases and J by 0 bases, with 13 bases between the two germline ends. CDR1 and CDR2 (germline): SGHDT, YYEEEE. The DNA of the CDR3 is TGTGCCAGCAGCTTGGGATCGGCGGAGAGCTCCTACGAGCAGTACTTC. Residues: CASSLGSAESSYEQYF.

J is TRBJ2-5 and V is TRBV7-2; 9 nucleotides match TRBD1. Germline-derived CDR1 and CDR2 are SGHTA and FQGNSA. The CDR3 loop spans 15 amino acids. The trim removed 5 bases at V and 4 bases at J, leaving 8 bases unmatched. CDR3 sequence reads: CASSLSGQGGETQYF. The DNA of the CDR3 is TGTGCCAGCAGCCTGTCGGGACAGGGCGGAGAGACCCAGTACTTC.

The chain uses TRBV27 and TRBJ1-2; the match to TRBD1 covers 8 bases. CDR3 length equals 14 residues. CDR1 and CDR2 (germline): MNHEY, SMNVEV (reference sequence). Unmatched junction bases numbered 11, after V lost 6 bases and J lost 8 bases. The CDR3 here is CASRRDRGRMGYTF. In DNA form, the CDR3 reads TGTGCCAGCAGACGCGACAGGGGCCGAATGGGCTACACCTTC.

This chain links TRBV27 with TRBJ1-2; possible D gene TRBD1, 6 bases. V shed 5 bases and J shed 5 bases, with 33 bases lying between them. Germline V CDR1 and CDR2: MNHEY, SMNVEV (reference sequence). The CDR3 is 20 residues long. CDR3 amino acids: CASSPIAGVIFSGLRYGYTF. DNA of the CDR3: TGTGCCAGCAGTCCAATCGCAGGGGTAATTTTCAGTGGACTGAGGTATGGCTACACCTTC.

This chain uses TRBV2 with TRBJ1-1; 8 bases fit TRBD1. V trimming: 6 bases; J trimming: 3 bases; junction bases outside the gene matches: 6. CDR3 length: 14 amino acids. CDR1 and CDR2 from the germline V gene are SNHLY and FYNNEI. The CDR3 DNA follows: TGTGCCAGCAGCCAGGACAGGGAGGACACTGAAGCTTTCTTT. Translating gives CASSQDREDTEAFF.

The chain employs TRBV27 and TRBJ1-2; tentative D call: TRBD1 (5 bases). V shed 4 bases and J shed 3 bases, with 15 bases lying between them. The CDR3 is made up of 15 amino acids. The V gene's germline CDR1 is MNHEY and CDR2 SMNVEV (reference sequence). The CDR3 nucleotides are TGTGCCAGCAGTTCGGGGGGATCCCTTTACTATGGCTACACCTTC. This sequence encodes CASSSGGSLYYGYTF.

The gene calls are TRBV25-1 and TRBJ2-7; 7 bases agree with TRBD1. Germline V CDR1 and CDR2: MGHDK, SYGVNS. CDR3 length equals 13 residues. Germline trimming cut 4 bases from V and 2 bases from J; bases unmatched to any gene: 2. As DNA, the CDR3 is TGTGCCAGCAGTGCGACAGGGCCCTACGAGCAGTACTTC. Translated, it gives CASSATGPYEQYF.